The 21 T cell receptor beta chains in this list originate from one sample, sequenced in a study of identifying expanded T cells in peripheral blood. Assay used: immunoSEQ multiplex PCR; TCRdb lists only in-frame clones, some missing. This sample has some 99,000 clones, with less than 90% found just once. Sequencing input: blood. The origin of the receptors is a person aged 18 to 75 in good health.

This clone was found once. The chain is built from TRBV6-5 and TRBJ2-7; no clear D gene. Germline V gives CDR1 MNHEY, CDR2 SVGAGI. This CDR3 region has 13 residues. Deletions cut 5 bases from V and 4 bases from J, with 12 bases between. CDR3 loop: CASSPQLGYEQYF. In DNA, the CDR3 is TGTGCCAGCAGTCCCCAGTTGGGATACGAGCAGTACTTC.

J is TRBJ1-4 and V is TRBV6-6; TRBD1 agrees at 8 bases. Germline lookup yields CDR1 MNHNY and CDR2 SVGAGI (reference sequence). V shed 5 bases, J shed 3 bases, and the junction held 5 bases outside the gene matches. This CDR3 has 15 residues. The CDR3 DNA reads TGTGCCAGCAGTGGGACAGGACTTCCTAATGAAAAACTGTTTTTT. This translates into CASSGTGLPNEKLFF.

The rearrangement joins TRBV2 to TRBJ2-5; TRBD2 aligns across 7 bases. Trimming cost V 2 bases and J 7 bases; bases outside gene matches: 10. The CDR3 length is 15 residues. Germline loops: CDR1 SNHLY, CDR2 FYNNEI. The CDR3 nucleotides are TGTGCCAGCAGTGAATCTGGGGCCTCGGGAGGGACCCAGTACTTC. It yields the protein CASSESGASGGTQYF.

This chain's CDR3 is CASSQGRPTYEQYF. The CDR3 DNA sequence: TGTGCCAGCAGCCAGGGACGGCCCACCTACGAGCAGTACTTC. The chain is built from TRBV11-1 and TRBJ2-7; D assignment may be TRBD1 or TRBD2 (5 bases each). This CDR3 is built from 14 residues. CDR1 and CDR2 (germline): SGHAT, FQDESV (reference sequence). Trimming took off 5 bases at V and 2 bases at J, with 13 bases between the two ends.

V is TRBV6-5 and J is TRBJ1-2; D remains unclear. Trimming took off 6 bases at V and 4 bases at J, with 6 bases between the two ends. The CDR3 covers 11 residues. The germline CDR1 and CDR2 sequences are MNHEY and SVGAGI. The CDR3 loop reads CASRYAYGYTF. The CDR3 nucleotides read TGTGCCAGCAGATACGCCTATGGCTACACCTTC.

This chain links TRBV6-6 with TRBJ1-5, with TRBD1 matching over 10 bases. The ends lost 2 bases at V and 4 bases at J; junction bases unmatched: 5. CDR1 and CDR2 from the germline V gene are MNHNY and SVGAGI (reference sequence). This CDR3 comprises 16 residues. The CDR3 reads CASSYPKGQGNQPQHF. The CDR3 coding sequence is TGTGCCAGCAGTTACCCAAAGGGACAGGGGAATCAGCCCCAGCATTTT.

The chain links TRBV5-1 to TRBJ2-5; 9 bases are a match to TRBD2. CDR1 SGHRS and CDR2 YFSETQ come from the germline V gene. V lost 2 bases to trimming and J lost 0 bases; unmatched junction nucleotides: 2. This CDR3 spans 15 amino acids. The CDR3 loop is CASSFLAGNQETQYF. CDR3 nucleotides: TGCGCCAGCAGCTTTCTAGCGGGAAACCAAGAGACCCAGTACTTC.

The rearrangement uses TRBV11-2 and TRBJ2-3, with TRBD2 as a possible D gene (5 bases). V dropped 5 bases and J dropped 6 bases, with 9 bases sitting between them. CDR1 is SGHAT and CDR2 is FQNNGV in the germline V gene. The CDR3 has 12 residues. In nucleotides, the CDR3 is TGTGCCAGCAGCCCTACGGGGGATACGCAGTATTTT. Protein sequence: CASSPTGDTQYF.

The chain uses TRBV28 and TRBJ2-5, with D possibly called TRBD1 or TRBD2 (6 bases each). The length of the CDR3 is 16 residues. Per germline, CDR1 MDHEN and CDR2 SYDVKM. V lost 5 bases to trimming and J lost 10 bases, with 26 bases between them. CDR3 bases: TGTGCCAGCAGTCCCCCCAAACAGGGAGGACCTCGGGACCAGTACTTC. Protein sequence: CASSPPKQGGPRDQYF.

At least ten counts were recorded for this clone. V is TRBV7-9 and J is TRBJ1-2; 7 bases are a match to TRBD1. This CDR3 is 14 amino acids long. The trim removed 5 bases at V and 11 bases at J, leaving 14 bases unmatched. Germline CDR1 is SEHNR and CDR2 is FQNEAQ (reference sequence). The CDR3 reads CASSPRQGGSSYTF. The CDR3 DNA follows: TGTGCCAGCAGCCCGCGACAGGGCGGCTCTTCATACACCTTC.

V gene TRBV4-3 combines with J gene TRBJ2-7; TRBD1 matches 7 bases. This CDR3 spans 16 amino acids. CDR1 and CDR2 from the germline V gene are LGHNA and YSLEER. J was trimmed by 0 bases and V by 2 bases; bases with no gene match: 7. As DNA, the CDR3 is TGCGCCAGCAGCCAACAAACAGGGGCGTTCTCCTACGAGCAGTACTTC. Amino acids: CASSQQTGAFSYEQYF.

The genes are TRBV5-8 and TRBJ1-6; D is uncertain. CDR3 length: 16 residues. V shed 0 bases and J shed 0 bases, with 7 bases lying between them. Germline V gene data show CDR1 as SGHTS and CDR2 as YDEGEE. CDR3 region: CASSLGASSYNSPLHF. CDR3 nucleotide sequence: TGTGCCAGCAGCTTGGGGGCGAGCTCCTATAATTCACCCCTCCACTTT.

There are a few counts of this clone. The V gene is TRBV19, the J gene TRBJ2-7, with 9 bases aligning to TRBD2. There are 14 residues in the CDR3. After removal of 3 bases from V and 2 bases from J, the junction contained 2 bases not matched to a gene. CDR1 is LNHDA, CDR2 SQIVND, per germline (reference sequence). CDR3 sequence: CASSISSGTYEQYF. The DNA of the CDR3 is TGTGCCAGTAGTATCTCTAGCGGGACCTACGAGCAGTACTTC.

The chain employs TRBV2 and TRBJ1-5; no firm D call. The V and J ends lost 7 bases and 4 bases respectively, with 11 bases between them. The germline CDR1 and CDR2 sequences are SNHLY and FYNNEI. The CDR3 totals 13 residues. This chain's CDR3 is CASTGVRNQPQHF. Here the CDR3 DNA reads TGTGCCAGCACCGGGGTCCGAAATCAGCCCCAGCATTTT.

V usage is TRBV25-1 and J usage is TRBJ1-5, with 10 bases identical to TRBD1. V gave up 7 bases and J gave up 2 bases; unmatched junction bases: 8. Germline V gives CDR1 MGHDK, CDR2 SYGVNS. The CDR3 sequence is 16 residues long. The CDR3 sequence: CASNDTGTGGNQPQHF. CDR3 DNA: TGTGCCAGCAATGATACCGGGACAGGGGGCAATCAGCCCCAGCATTTT.

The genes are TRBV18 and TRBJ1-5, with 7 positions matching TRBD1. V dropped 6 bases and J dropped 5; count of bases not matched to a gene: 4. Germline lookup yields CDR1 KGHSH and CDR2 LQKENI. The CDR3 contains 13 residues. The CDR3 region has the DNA TGTGCCAGCTCCGACAGGGCCGATCAGCCCCAGCATTTT. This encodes CASSDRADQPQHF.

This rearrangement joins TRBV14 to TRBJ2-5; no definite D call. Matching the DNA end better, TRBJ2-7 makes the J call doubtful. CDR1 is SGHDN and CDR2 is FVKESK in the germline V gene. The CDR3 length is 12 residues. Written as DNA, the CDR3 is TGTGCCAGCAGCCCCGGTGCCTACGAGCAGTACTTC. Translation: CASSPGAYEQYF.

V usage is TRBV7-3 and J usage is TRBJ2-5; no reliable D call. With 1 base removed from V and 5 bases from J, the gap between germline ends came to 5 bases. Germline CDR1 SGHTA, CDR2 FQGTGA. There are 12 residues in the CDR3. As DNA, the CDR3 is TGTGCCAGCAGCTTAATAGGCGAGACCCAGTACTTC. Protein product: CASSLIGETQYF.

CDR3 amino acids: CASSYSRALAKNIQYF. The CDR3, as DNA: TGTGCCAGCAGTTACTCGCGGGCCCTAGCCAAAAACATTCAGTACTTC. The V and J genes are TRBV6-5 and TRBJ2-4; a weak D match, TRBD2 (5 bases). Trimming took off 0 bases at V and 0 bases at J, with 9 bases between the two ends. The germline V gene has CDR1 MNHEY and CDR2 SVGAGI. The CDR3 runs to 16 residues.

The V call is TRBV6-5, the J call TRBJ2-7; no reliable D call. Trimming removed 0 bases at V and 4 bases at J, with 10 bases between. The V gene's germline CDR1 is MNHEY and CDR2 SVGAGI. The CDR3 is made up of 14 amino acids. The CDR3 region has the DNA TGTGCCAGCAGTTACTCTGGGCAGTTTTACGAGCAGTACTTC. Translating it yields CASSYSGQFYEQYF.

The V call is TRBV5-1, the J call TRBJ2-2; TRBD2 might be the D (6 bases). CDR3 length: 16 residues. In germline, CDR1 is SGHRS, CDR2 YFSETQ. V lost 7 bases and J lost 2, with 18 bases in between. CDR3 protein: CASFPVGLFNTGELFF. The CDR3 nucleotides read TGCGCCAGCTTCCCCGTGGGACTCTTTAACACCGGGGAGCTGTTTTTT.